This passage covers 5 T cell receptor beta chains from one sample sequenced in a study of T-cell reconstitution after alpha-beta-depleted transplantation in children. Using unique molecular identifiers, the investigators prepared the TCRbeta library. One entry per CDR3 protein results from TCRdb running MiXCR on the PCR reads. The repertoire includes approximately 170,000 distinct CDR3 sequences, around 10% of them detected once, and less than 15% sits in the top ten. Sequenced material: PBMCs, taken before TCRalphabeta/CD19-depleted stem cell transplant. The receptors here all came from a boy aged 2 to 10 with acute myeloid leukemia, due to receive a stem cell transplant.

This clonotype appeared many times. The CDR3 protein is CRGTEGQGDTQYF. The CDR3 coding sequence is TGCAGGGGGACAGAGGGGCAAGGAGATACGCAGTATTTT. This chain links TRBV20-1 with TRBJ2-3, with 7 bases aligning to TRBD1. Germline assignment: CDR1 DFQATT and CDR2 SNEGSKA (reference sequence). The CDR3 length is 13 residues.

In its sample, this clonotype was seen many times. The chain has TRBV20-1 and TRBJ2-7, with TRBD2 matching 11 bases. CDR1 DFQATT and CDR2 SNEGSKA come from the germline V gene (reference sequence). CDR3 length: 15 residues. Trimming removed 3 bases from V and 3 bases from J; junction bases left unmatched: 7. The CDR3 DNA follows: TGCAGTGCTAGTCGGCCGGGACTAGCGGACTACGAGCAGTACTTC. Translated: CSASRPGLADYEQYF.

This clonotype was counted many times. The chain employs TRBV20-1 and TRBJ1-2, with 10 bases lining up with TRBD1. CDR3 length: 13 amino acids. Germline-derived CDR1 and CDR2 are DFQATT and SNEGSKA (reference sequence). Trimming took 3 bases from V and 4 from J; bases not matched to a gene: 2. CDR3 nucleotides: TGCAGTGCTAGGGACAGGGGGAGCTATGGCTACACCTTC. It encodes CSARDRGSYGYTF.

This clonotype showed up many times. This sequence joins TRBV7-3 and TRBJ1-1; D unresolved. With 5 bases removed from V and 9 bases from J, the gap between germline ends came to 13 bases. This CDR3 region has 12 residues. The germline CDR1 and CDR2 sequences are SGHTA and FQGTGA. DNA for the CDR3: TGTGCCAGCAGCCCGGGTCATGGGCAAGCTTTCTTT. Translating it yields CASSPGHGQAFF.

This clonotype was seen many times. The chain uses TRBV7-2 and TRBJ1-2; D gene uncertain. This CDR3 contains 13 residues. CDR1 and CDR2 (germline): SGHTA, FQGNSA. The germline V and J ends were trimmed by 1 base and 3 bases, with 6 bases remaining between them. CDR3 sequence reads: CASSLGGDYGYTF. DNA of the CDR3: TGTGCCAGCAGCTTAGGCGGGGACTATGGCTACACCTTC. Full variable domain (rest looked up from reference TRBV7-2 and TRBJ1-2): GAGVSQSPSNKVTEKGKDVELRCDPISGHTALYWYRQSLGQGLEFLIYFQGNSAPDKSGLPSDRFSAERTGGSVSTLTIQRTQQEDSAVYLCASSLGGDYGYTFGSGTRLTVV.